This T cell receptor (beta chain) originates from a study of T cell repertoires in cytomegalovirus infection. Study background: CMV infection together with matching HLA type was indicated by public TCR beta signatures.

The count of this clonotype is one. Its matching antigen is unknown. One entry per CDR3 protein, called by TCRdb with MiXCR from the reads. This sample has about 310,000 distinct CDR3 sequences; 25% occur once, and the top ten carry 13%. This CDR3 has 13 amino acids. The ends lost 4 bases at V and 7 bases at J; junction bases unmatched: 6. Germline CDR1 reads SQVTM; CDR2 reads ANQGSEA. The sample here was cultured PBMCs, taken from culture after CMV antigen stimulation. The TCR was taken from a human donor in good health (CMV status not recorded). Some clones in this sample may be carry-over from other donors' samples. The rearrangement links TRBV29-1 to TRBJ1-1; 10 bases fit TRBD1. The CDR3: CSVARTGGREAFF. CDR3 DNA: TGCAGCGTTGCCCGGACAGGGGGACGTGAAGCTTTCTTT.